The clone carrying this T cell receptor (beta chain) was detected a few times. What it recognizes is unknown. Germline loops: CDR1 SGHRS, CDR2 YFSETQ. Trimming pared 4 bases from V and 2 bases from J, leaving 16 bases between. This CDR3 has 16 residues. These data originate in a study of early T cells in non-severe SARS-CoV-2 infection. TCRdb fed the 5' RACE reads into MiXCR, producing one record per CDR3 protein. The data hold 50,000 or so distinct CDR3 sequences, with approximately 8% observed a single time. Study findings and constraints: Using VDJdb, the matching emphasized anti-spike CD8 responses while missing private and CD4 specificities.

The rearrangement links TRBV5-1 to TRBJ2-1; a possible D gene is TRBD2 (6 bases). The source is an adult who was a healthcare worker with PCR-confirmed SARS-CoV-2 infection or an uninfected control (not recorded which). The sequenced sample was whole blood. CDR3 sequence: CASSVLAITTYNEQFF. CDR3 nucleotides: TGCGCCAGCAGCGTACTAGCTATAACCACCTACAATGAGCAGTTCTTC.